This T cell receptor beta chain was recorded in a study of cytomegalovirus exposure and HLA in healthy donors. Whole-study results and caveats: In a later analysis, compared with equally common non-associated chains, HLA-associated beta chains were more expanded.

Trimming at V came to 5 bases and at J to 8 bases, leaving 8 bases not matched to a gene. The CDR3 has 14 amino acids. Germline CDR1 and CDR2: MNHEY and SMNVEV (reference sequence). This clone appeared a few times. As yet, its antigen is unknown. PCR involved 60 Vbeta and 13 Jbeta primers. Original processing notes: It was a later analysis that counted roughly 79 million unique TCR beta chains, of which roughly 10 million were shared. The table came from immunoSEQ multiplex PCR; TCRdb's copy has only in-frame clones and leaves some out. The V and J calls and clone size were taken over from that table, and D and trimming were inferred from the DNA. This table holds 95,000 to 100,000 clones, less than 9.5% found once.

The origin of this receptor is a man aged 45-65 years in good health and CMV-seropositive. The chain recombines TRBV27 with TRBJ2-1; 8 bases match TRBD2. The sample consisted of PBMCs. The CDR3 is CASSLGLASHEQFF. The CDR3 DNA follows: TGTGCCAGCAGTCTCGGACTAGCAAGCCATGAGCAGTTCTTC.